What follows is one T cell receptor beta chain and its context. The data belong to a study of control samples from healthy donors and cancer patients. The repertoire was sequenced with immunoSEQ multiplex PCR; TCRdb's copy has only in-frame clones and lacks some. The repertoire holds approximately 58,000 clones, more than 75% seen once, with roughly 13% in the top ten. The CDR3 is 13 residues long. With 4 bases removed from V and 6 bases from J, the gap between germline ends came to 11 bases. The germline V gene encodes CDR1 KGHSH and CDR2 LQKENI. This TCR was sampled from a woman aged 55-75 years with lung cancer. The sequencing input was PBMCs. The chain couples TRBV18 to TRBJ2-3; the D is unclear. The CDR3 nucleotides are TGTGCCAGCTCACAGTCACATGGGGATACGCAGTATTTT. Residues: CASSQSHGDTQYF.